This TCR beta chain was sequenced during a study of a mutant IDH1 vaccine in newly diagnosed glioma. The wider study: Receipt of radiotherapy, temozolomide, or both preceded the study, and most received both. Findings and caveats of the study: Changes in top peripheral clonotypes did not appear linked to pseudoprogression.

Profiling relied on immunoSEQ multiplex PCR, and the TCRdb table lists in-frame clones only, not all of them. The sample includes about 50,000 clones, around four fifths of them seen just once. The time point was: week 35, safety follow-up. All doses held 300 ug of mutant IDH1 20-mer peptide, with topical imiquimod. In its sample, this clone is medium-sized (0.01 to 0.1%). Its antigen remains unknown. The origin of this receptor is a young woman with glioma. Sequenced material: PBMCs, taken from a glioma patient whose treatment included an IDH1 peptide vaccine.

The DNA for the CDR3 is TGTGCCAGCAGCCCTCCGTCTACTAGGACCGGGGAGCTGTTTTTT. Amino acid sequence: CASSPPSTRTGELFF. The chain recombines TRBV5-5 with TRBJ2-2; D is possibly TRBD2 (5 bases). Germline V gene lookup returns CDR1 SGHKS and CDR2 YYEKEE (reference sequence). The CDR3 sequence is 15 residues long. V was clipped by 4 bases and J by 5 bases, with 15 bases between them.